This record covers a single T cell receptor beta chain. In the study's own analysis: Reference gene primer amplification yielded estimated nucleated cell counts. Only in-frame clones appear in the TCRdb table, and some are missing; sequencing was by immunoSEQ multiplex PCR. V and J calls and clone size are as listed in that table; D and trimming were resolved from the DNA. The repertoire includes around 160,000 clones, roughly 93% of them detected once, and 2% sits in the top ten. This sample stems from a study of blood T cell repertoires in COVID-19. This TCR derives from an older woman with COVID-19, enrolled during active disease. Specimen: peripheral blood.

CDR3 in amino acids: CASSPVQGSYEQYF. CDR3 nucleotides: TGTGCCAGCAGTCCTGTCCAGGGCTCCTACGAGCAGTACTTC. The chain combines TRBV5-5 with TRBJ2-7; D may be TRBD1 (5 bases). CDR3 size: 14 residues. V lost 5 bases to trimming and J lost 0 bases, with 12 bases between them. CDR1 is SGHKS, CDR2 YYEKEE, per germline (reference sequence).